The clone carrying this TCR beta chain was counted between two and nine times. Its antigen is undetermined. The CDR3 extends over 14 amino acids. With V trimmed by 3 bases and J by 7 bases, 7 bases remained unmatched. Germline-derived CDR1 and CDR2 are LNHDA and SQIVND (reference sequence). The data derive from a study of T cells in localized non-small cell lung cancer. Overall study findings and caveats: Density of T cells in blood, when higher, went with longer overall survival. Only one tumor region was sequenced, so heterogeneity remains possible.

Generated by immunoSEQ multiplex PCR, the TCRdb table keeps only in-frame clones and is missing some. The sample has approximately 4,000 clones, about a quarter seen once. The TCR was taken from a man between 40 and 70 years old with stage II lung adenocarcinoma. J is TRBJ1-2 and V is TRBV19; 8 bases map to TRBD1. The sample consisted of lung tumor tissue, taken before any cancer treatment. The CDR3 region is CASSIRQGALGYTF. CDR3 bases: TGTGCCAGTAGTATCCGGCAGGGGGCCCTTGGCTACACCTTC.